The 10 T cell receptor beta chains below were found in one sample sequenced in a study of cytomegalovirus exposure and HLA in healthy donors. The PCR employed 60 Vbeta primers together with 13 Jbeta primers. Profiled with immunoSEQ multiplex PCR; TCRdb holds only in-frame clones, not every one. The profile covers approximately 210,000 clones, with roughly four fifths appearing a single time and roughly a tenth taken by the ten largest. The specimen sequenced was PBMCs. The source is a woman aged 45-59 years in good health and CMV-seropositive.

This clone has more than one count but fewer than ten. The CDR3 region has the DNA TGTGCCAGCAGCTCCTTCTTCCGGGGAAGCTCCTACGAGCAGTACTTC. Its protein is CASSSFFRGSSYEQYF. The gene calls are TRBV5-8 and TRBJ2-7; D may be TRBD2 (5 bases). Germline V gene data show CDR1 as SGHTS and CDR2 as YDEGEE. This CDR3 has 16 amino acids. The V gene lost 3 bases and the J gene lost 0 bases, with 16 bases spanning the gap.

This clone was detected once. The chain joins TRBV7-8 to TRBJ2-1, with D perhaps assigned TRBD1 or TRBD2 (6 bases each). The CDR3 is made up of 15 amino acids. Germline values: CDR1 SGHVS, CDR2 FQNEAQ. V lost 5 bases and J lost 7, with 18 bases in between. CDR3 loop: CASSLGGQGMNEQFF. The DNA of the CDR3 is TGTGCCAGCAGCCTAGGGGGGCAGGGAATGAATGAGCAGTTCTTC. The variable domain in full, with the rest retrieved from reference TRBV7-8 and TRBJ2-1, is GAGVSQSPRYKVAKRGQDVALRCDPISGHVSLFWYQQALGQGPEFLTYFQNEAQLDKSGLPSDRFFAERPEGSVSTLKIQRTQQEDSAVYLCASSLGGQGMNEQFFGPGTRLTVL.

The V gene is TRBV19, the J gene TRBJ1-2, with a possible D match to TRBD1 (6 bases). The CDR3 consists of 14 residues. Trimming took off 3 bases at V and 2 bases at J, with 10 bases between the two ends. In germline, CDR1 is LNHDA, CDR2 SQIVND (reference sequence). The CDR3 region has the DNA TGTGCCAGTAGTATTGACAGGACAAACTATGGCTACACCTTC. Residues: CASSIDRTNYGYTF.

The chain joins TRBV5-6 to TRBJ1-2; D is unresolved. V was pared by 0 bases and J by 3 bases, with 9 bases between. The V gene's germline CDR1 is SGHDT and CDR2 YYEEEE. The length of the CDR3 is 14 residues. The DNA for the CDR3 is TGTGCCAGCAGCTTGGGGTTTCGGTACTATGGCTACACCTTC. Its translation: CASSLGFRYYGYTF. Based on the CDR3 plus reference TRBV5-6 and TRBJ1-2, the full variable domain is DAGVTQSPTHLIKTRGQQVTLRCSPKSGHDTVSWYQQALGQGPQFIFQYYEEEERQRGNFPDRFSGHQFPNYSSELNVNALLLGDSALYLCASSLGFRYYGYTFGSGTRLTVV.

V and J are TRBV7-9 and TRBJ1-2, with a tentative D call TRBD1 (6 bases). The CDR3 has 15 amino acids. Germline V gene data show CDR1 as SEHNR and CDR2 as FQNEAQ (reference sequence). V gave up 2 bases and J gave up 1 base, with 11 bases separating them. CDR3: CASSLSRGHNYGYTF. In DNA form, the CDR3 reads TGTGCCAGCAGCTTAAGCCGGGGACATAACTATGGCTACACCTTC.

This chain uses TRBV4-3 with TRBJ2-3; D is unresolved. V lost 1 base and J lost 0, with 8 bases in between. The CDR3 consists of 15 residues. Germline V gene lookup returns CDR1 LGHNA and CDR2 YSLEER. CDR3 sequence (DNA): TGCGCCAGCAGCCAAGTTTTAGAAAGCACAGATACGCAGTATTTT. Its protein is CASSQVLESTDTQYF.

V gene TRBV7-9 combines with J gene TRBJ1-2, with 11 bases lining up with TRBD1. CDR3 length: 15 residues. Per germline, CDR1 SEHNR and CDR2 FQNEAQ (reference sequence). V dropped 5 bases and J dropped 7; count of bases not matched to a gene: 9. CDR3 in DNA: TGTGCCAGCAGCCCTCAGACAGGGACAGGGGGTGGCTACACCTTC. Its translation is CASSPQTGTGGGYTF.

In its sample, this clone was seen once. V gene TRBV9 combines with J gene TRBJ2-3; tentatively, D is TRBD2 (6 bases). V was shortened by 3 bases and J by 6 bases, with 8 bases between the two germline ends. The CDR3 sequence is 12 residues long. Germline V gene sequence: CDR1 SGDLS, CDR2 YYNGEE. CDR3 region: CASSGAGDTQYF. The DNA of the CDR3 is TGTGCCAGCAGCGGGGCGGGGGATACGCAGTATTTT. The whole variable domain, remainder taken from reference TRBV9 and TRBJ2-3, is DSGVTQTPKHLITATGQRVTLRCSPRSGDLSVYWYQQSLDQGLQFLIQYYNGEERAKGNILERFSAQQFPDLHSELNLSSLELGDSALYFCASSGAGDTQYFGPGTRLTVL.

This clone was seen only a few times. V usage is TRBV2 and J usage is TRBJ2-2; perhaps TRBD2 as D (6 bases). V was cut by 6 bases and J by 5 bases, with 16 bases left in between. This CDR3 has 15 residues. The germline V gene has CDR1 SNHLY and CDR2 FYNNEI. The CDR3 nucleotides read TGTGCCAGCAGCCCCACTCGGGCGGGGACCGGGGAGCTGTTTTTT. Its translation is CASSPTRAGTGELFF.

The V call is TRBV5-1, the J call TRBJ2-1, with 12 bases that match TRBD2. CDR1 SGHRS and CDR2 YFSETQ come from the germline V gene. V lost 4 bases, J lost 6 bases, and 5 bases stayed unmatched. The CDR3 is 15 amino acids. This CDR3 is CASSLAGGPSNEQFF. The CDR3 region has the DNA TGCGCCAGCAGCCTAGCGGGGGGGCCAAGCAATGAGCAGTTCTTC.